Sequencing of this T cell receptor beta chain was carried out in a study of T cells after posttransplantation cyclophosphamide. This related bone marrow graft donor gave peripheral blood on the day of marrow donation. The CDR3 has 16 residues. V shed 5 bases, J shed 0 bases, and the junction held 7 bases outside the gene matches. CDR1 is SGHRS and CDR2 is YFSETQ in the germline V gene. Study observations and caveats: TRB clonality was highly associated with recipient CMV seropositivity and reactivation. TRB overlap between skin or GI tissue T cells and blood was limited. Later post-transplant blood repertoires were often dominated by donor CD8+ memory clones.

Many counts were recorded for this clone. Its target is unknown. Clones were read by immunoSEQ multiplex PCR, and TCRdb kept only the in-frame ones, dropping some. The sample counts roughly 41,000 clones, none seen once; the ten largest own about 6.4%. The V gene is TRBV5-1, the J gene TRBJ2-2; TRBD1 aligns across 7 bases. Sequences were obtained from PBMCs. This clonotype was sampled from a man aged 30 to 39 in good health and a related stem cell transplant donor. In DNA form, the CDR3 reads TGCGCCAGCAGTTTCTCCGGGACAGCGAACACCGGGGAGCTGTTTTTT. Amino acids: CASSFSGTANTGELFF.